This T cell receptor beta chain is from a study of monozygotic twins with inflammatory bowel disease. The CDR3 consists of 14 residues. The germline V gene has CDR1 DFQATT and CDR2 SNEGSKA (reference sequence). There were eight separate reactions per sample in which cDNA was made. Using the 5' RACE reads, TCRdb records one entry per CDR3 protein without DNA. The sample's table shows approximately 400,000 distinct CDR3 sequences. The TCR originated in a human donor with ulcerative colitis or Crohn's disease, or a healthy co-twin of an affected twin (not recorded which). This chain connects TRBV20-1 to TRBJ2-3; there is no DNA to check the TCRdb D call of TRBD2. The source material was blood. The CDR3 loop reads CSAPFLAGTDTQYF.